This T cell receptor beta chain was identified during a study of T cell clonality in common variable immunodeficiency. Study-wide results and limits: The cause of increased CVID clonality remains unclear without subpopulation sequencing. Fewer deletions and N-nucleotide insertions were reportedly seen in common variable immunodeficiency TCR beta sequences. Compared with healthy controls, CVID subjects showed increased TCRbeta clonality, mostly in about a third. CVID subjects shared fewer TCRbeta clones than healthy controls did.

Method: immunoSEQ multiplex PCR; TCRdb's copy keeps in-frame clones and lacks some. The sample includes about 42,000 clones, none of them occurring once. The V and J ends lost 6 bases and 0 bases respectively, with 14 bases between them. This CDR3 is 16 amino acids long. Germline V gene lookup returns CDR1 WSHSY and CDR2 SAAADI. Turning to this clone: Its antigen is undetermined. With the read ending 3 residues before the CDR3 end, the germline J gene is used to fill in that end.

This clonotype was obtained from a person aged 18-70 years in good health. The specimen was peripheral blood mononuclear cells. The chain recombines TRBV10-2 with TRBJ2-2; a weak D match, TRBD2 (6 bases). CDR3 amino acids: CASRGISGANTGELFF. The sequenced CDR3 bases are TGCGCCAGCAGGGGGATTAGCGGCGCGAACACCGGGGAG.